What follows is one T cell receptor beta chain and its context. This receptor's antigen is unknown. Per-nucleotide qualities are absent, and no much larger clonotype sits a single base away. This specimen belongs to a study of radiotherapy plus CTLA-4 blockade in lung cancer (dated by TCRdb to between 2018 and 2020). For the study in its entirety: Among enrolled patients, roughly 18% had an objective response and around 33% reached disease control. Overall results and qualifications from the work: The strongest predictors of response were reported to be early dynamic shifts in blood T cell clones along with a rise in serum interferon-beta following radiation. After treatment with radiotherapy and ipilimumab, TCR clones that originated in tumors expanded in peripheral blood.

Preparation of the library involved the immunoSEQ multiplex PCR assay. TCRdb stores this immuneACCESS table with in-frame sequences only. Part of the clones is absent; in the studies checked, under half of the shortfall reflects unresolved V genes, and no reason is known for the rest. The sample includes roughly 120,000 clones, with about four fifths observed a single time. Approximately 4.7% of the sample rests with the top ten. From its cysteine to its phenylalanine, the CDR3 spans 13 amino acids. The only DNA kept is the CDR3, 39 bases in frame from the first base. The germline V gene supplies CDR1 SGHVS and CDR2 FQNEAQ. V sheds 2 bases and J sheds 5 bases, leaving 6 bases between their ends. The study evaluated CTLA-4 blockade (ipilimumab) given together with focal radiation therapy in patients who had chemo-refractory metastatic non-small-cell lung cancer.

The sequence was collected from a human donor with non-small cell lung cancer who had a partial response to radiotherapy plus ipilimumab. Sample: peripheral blood, taken from a patient treated with radiotherapy plus ipilimumab. This sequence uses TRBV7-8 and TRBJ2-2; the best D guess is TRBD2, with 5 bases matching. The DNA reads as follows: TGTGCCAGCAGCTTACGGGGAACCGGGGAGCTGTTTTTT. Its protein reads: CASSLRGTGELFF.